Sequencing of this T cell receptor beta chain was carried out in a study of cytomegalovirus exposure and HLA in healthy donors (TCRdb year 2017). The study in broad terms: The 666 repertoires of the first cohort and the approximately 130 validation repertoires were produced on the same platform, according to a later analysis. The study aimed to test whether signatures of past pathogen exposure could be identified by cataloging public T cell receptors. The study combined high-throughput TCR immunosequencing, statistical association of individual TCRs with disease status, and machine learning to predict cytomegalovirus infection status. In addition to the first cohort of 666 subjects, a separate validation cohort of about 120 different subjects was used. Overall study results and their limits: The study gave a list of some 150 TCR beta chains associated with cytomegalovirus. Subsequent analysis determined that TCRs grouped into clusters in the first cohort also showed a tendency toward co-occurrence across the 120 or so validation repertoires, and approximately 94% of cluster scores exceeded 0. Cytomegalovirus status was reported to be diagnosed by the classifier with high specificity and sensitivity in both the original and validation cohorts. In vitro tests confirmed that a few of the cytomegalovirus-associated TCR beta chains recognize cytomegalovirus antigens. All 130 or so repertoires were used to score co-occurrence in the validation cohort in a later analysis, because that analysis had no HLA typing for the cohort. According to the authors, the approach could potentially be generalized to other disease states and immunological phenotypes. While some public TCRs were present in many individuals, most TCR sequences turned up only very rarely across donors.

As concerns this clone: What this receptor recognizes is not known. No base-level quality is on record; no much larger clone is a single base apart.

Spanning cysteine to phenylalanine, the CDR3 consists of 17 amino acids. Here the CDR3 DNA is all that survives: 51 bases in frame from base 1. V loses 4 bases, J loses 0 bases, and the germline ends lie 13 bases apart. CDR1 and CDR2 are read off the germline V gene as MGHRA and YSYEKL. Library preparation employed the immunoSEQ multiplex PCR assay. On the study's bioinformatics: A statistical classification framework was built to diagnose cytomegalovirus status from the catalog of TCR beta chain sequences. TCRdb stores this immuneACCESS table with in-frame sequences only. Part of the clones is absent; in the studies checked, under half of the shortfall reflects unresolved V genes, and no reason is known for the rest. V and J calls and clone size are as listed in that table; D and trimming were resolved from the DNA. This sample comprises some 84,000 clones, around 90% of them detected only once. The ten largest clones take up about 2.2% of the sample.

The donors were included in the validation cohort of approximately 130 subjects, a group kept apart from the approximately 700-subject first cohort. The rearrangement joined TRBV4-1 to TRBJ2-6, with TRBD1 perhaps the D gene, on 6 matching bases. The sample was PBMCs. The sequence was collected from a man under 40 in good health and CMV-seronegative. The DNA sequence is TGCGCCAGCAGCCCGTTGGGACAAGTCTCTGGGGCCAACGTCCTGACTTTC. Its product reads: CASSPLGQVSGANVLTF.